These T cell receptor beta chains were read from a single sample in a study of blood T cell repertoires in COVID-19. Here immunoSEQ multiplex PCR was the method, and the copy in TCRdb shows in-frame clones only, minus some. The sample lists 85,000 to 130,000 clones; 91% were seen once. Sample: peripheral blood. These receptors were obtained from a man aged 55 to 70 with acute or convalescent COVID-19. The CDR3 runs from the conserved cysteine through the conserved F or W. A D gene is named only where the DNA matches it firmly. Rows give clone size only sometimes, using once, few, many, or a class for an expanded clone.

TRBD1	TRBV19	NA	TRBJ1-5	CARSEGAPMDSNQPQHF	TGTGCCAGGTCCGAGGGGGCGCCGATGGATAGCAATCAGCCCCAGCATTTT
NA	TRBV5-1	NA	TRBJ1-1	CASSHGIENTEAFF	TGCGCCAGCAGCCATGGCATTGAGAACACTGAAGCTTTCTTT
TRBD2	TRBV3-1/TRBV3-2	NA	TRBJ2-3	CASSQESSGRASNTQYF	TGTGCCAGCAGCCAAGAGAGTAGCGGGAGGGCCTCGAATACGCAGTATTTT
TRBD2	TRBV27	NA	TRBJ2-1	CASRSPLANEQFF	TGTGCCAGCAGATCCCCACTAGCGAATGAGCAGTTCTTC
TRBD2	TRBV19	once	TRBJ2-3	CASSSSGSGVNTQYF	TGTGCCAGTAGTAGCAGCGGGAGTGGGGTTAATACGCAGTATTTT
NA	TRBV30	NA	TRBJ1-3	CAWSMRSGNTIYF	TGTGCCTGGAGCATGCGCTCTGGAAACACCATATATTTT
NA	TRBV24-1	NA	TRBJ2-1	CATSEAQGMDEQFF	TGTGCCACCAGTGAGGCTCAGGGTATGGATGAGCAGTTCTTC
NA	TRBV7-8	NA	TRBJ1-1	CASSLSRGRTEAFF	TGTGCCAGCAGCCTCAGTCGGGGGAGAACTGAAGCTTTCTTT
NA	TRBV24-1	NA	TRBJ1-5	CATPPHDGKSNQPQHF	TGTGCCACCCCTCCCCACGACGGGAAAAGCAATCAGCCCCAGCATTTT
NA	TRBV3-1/TRBV3-2	NA	TRBJ1-6	CASSQEAARSYNSPLHF	TGTGCCAGCAGCCAGGAGGCAGCCCGCTCCTATAATTCACCCCTCCACTTT
NA	TRBV6-5	NA	TRBJ1-4	CASRYSAGTNEKLFF	TGTGCCAGTCGTTACAGCGCCGGGACTAATGAAAAACTGTTTTTT
NA	TRBV5-1	once	TRBJ1-2	CASSPEGAGGYGYTF	TGCGCCAGCAGCCCGGAAGGGGCTGGTGGCTATGGCTACACCTTC
NA	TRBV6-5	NA	TRBJ1-5	CASSPPPEFNQPQHF	TGTGCCAGCAGCCCCCCCCCAGAATTCAATCAGCCCCAGCATTTT